A single T cell receptor beta chain is shown here with its context. This clonotype appeared a few times. Its antigen is unknown. Base qualities are not recorded, but no much larger clone differs from it by a single base. Library method: 5' RACE. The sequencing machine was an Illumina HiSeq 2500. A second PCR of roughly 7 to 11 cycles was run with a J-beta primer mix and a sample-barcoded 5' primer. A template-switch 5' adaptor carrying 12 random nucleotides introduced a unique molecular identifier onto each TCR beta cDNA molecule. Each sample yielded at least 2.5 million CDR3-containing paired-end reads. All of the RNA was converted into first-strand cDNA using the Mint cDNA synthesis kit, with a TRBC-specific oligonucleotide serving as the primer. Following uracil-DNA glycosylase treatment, all cDNA underwent a first 18-cycle PCR with the universal primers M1SS and BC2_uni_R. The original methods were these. Normalization of each sample was performed by random selection of 1 million high-quality reads, each carrying a distinct molecular identifier. Instead of being binned into consensus sequences, reads that shared molecular identifiers were thrown out. MiTCR, set to a Q25 quality threshold and the strictest error-elimination algorithm, was used for CDR3 identification, clonotype clustering and error correction. A nonparametric unseen species model with Euler transformation was used to estimate lower-bound total TCR beta diversity. TCRdb trimmed public reads at Q25 via fastp, called clones via MiXCR and kept in-frame beta chains. Records with the same CDR3 protein are collapsed into one entry carrying the most frequent genes and DNA. The V and J calls come from TCRdb's annotation, not from the publication. The sample records over 450,000 distinct CDR3 sequences, approximately 25% of which are singletons. The ten largest clones represent around 10% of the sample.

This sample is part of a study of blood T cells in healthy people across ages (dated by TCRdb to about 2015). Concerning the study at large: In model experiments, template switching captured about one uniquely barcoded TCR beta cDNA molecule for every two T cells. To track age-related changes in TCR beta repertoire diversity, the study relied on deep sequencing normalized with unique cDNA molecular identifiers. The donors were split into four age groups: young (average around 16 years), middle-aged (39), aged (around 67) and long-lived (approximately 80). For two donors (one aged 18 to 30 and one aged 80 or older), the study analyzed two additional independent replicas of 1 million unique cDNA reads from the same blood draw. The full study reports these points: The long-lived group showed more naive CD4+ T cells, fewer expanded clones and increased TCR diversity than the aged group, suggesting age selection. Estimates of total diversity based on one million sequenced T cells were regarded as lower bounds and as underestimates. Donor CMV infection status was unknown, potentially confounding age-related changes in expanded clonotypes. As age increased, observed TCR beta diversity per million T cells dropped in a roughly linear way, and a significant reduction was already evident by age 40. The percentage of naive T cells measured by flow cytometry correlated strongly with observed TCR beta diversity. Because profiling used bulk unsorted PBMCs, naive and antigen-experienced compartments could not be compared conclusively.

Donors were 35 to 40 systemically healthy Caucasian individuals from Russia aged roughly 6 to 90 years. Around 9.9 milliliters of peripheral blood were collected from each donor into EDTA-treated Vacutainer tubes. Ficoll-Paque density-gradient centrifugation was used to isolate PBMCs, with at least 6 million per sample. Total RNA, at least 6 micrograms per sample, was extracted from PBMCs with Trizol reagent. For every donor, flow cytometry on a PBMC aliquot measured the percentage of naive CD45RAhigh/CD27high T cells. The same specimen was also included in a second study, on T cells of mothers and their children. As that second paper reports: Donors were nine systemically healthy Caucasian individuals: three mothers and their six children. cDNA synthesis consumed the entire amount of extracted RNA, loaded at 1.5 ug RNA in each 15 ul reaction. In the second PCR, the M1S primer introduced both the sample barcodes and 2-4 random nucleotides. More than 8 million TCR beta CDR3 reads were obtained from each mother, and millions of reads were obtained from each child. Thymic selection shapes the output of TCR recombination in a similar way in related and unrelated pairs, and inherited differences have a minor effect. Normalized repertoire overlap was always found to be slightly, but never significantly, higher in related mother-child pairs than in unrelated mother-child pairs. Persistent microchimeric T cell clones were not detected, at a sensitivity of 95 to 100 clones per million clonotypes. Deep NGS was used in the study to compare the TCR beta repertoires of mothers and children and to look for features that separate related mother-child pairs from unrelated individuals. Mothers averaged around 43 +/- 4 years of age and children averaged roughly 10 +/- 4 years. After adapters were ligated using NEBNext reagents, the libraries underwent 100+100 nt paired-end sequencing on an Illumina HiSeq 2000. To avoid cross-contamination, the mother libraries and the child libraries were prepared a month apart and sequenced in separate runs. For each donor, between roughly 450,000 and 2,200,000 distinct TCR beta clonotypes were identified. Naive TCR beta clonotypes were estimated from low-frequency clonotypes matched to each donor's FACS-determined naive share, without sorting.

The sequence came from a boy aged 5-17 years in good health. Sequenced sample: blood.

The nucleotides read TGTGCCAGCAGCGCCCCGCTAGAGGGGACTAGCAAGTATGAGCAGTTCTTC. Its product reads: CASSAPLEGTSKYEQFF. The rearranged chain carries TRBV9 and TRBJ2-5; TRBD2 lines up with 9 middle nucleotides. The DNA end lines up better with TRBJ2-1; the J call may be wrong. The CDR1 and CDR2 encoded by the germline V gene are SGDLS and YYNGEE. From cysteine to phenylalanine, the CDR3 is 17 amino acids long. The DNA shown is the 51-base CDR3, in frame from base 1.